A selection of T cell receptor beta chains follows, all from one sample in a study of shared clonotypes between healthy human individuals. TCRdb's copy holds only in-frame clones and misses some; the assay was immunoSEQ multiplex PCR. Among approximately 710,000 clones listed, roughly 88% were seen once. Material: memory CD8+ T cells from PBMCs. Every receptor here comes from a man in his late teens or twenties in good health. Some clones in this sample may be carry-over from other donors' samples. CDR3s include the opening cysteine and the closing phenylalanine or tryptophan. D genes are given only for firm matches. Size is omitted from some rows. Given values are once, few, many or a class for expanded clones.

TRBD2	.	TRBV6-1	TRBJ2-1	CASSEASGLAGGPWNEQFF	TGTGCCAGCAGTGAAGCCTCCGGACTAGCGGGAGGGCCATGGAATGAGCAGTTCTTC
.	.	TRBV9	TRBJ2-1	CASSVGMNEQFF	TGTGCCAGCAGCGTAGGGATGAATGAGCAGTTCTTC
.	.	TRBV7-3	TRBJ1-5	CASSLVGKGEQPQHF	TGTGCCAGCAGCTTAGTGGGAAAGGGCGAACAGCCCCAGCATTTT
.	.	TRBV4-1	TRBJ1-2	CASSQGSLWEDYGYTF	TGCGCCAGCAGCCAAGGTTCTCTATGGGAAGACTATGGCTACACCTTC
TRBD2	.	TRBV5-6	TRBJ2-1	CASTPVMSSGFNEQFF	TGTGCCAGCACCCCAGTCATGTCTAGCGGTTTCAATGAGCAGTTCTTC
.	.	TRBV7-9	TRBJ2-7	CASSLSQGTHYEQYF	TGTGCCAGCAGCTTAAGTCAAGGGACACACTACGAGCAGTACTTC
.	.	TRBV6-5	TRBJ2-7	CASSLRVGSYEQYF	TGTGCCAGCAGTCTAAGGGTGGGTTCCTACGAGCAGTACTTC
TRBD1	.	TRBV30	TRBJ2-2	CAWRKNRGTGELFF	TGTGCCTGGAGGAAGAACAGGGGTACCGGGGAGCTGTTTTTT
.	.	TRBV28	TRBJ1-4	CASTHRWGTEKLFF	TGTGCCAGCACCCATCGTTGGGGGACTGAAAAACTGTTTTTT
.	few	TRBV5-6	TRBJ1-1	CASSWDNEAFF	TGTGCCAGCAGCTGGGACAACGAAGCTTTCTTT
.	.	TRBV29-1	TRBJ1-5	CSVLGGDSNQPQHF	TGCAGCGTTTTGGGTGGGGATAGCAATCAGCCCCAGCATTTT
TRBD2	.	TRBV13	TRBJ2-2	CASSSSGRVAGELFF	TGTGCCAGCAGCTCGAGCGGGAGGGTTGCCGGGGAGCTGTTTTTT
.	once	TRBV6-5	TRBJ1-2	CASSYGRNYGYTF	TGTGCCAGCAGTTACGGGCGGAACTATGGCTACACCTTC
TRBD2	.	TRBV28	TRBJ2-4	CASRGRDGKTKNIQYF	TGTGCCAGCAGGGGGAGGGACGGGAAAACCAAAAACATTCAGTACTTC
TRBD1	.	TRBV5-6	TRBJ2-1	CASSLFAGQGINEQFF	TGTGCCAGCAGCTTGTTTGCGGGACAGGGGATCAATGAGCAGTTCTTC
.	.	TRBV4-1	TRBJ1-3	CASSQDLTASGNTIYF	TGCGCCAGCAGCCAAGATCTTACAGCATCTGGAAACACCATATATTTT